The clone carrying this T cell receptor beta chain came up many times. The antigen remains undetermined. Unique molecular identifiers tagged individual cDNA molecules. TCRdb re-called the 5' RACE reads with MiXCR, one entry per CDR3 protein. The sample has under 30,000 distinct CDR3 sequences, around 5.1% seen once. The data were taken from a study of early T cells in non-severe SARS-CoV-2 infection. Across the study: The study sequenced bulk RNA from unsorted whole blood, with chains unpaired.

From germline, CDR1 is SNHLY and CDR2 FYNNEI. Trimming removed 5 bases at V and 6 bases at J, with 22 bases between. This CDR3 comprises 17 residues. General study results and limits: The study's VDJdb matching favored anti-spike CD8 responses and missed private and CD4 specificities.

The receptor was isolated from an adult who was a healthcare worker with PCR-confirmed SARS-CoV-2 infection or an uninfected control (not recorded which). The V call is TRBV2, the J call TRBJ2-2; the D is unclear. Sequencing was performed on whole blood. The CDR3: CASSQSRSRASSGELFF. The DNA for the CDR3 is TGTGCCAGCAGTCAGAGTAGGAGCCGGGCTTCCTCCGGGGAGCTGTTTTTT.